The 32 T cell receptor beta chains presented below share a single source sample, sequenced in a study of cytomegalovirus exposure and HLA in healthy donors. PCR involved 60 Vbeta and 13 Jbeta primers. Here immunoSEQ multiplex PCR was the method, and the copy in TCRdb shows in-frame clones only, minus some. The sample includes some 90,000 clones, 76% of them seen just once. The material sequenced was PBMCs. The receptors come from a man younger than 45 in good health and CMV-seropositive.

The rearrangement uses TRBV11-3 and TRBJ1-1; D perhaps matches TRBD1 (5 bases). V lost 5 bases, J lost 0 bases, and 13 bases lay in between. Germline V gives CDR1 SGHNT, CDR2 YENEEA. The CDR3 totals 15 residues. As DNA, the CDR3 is TGTGCCAGCAGCCTACACGGGGGTATGAACACTGAAGCTTTCTTT. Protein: CASSLHGGMNTEAFF.

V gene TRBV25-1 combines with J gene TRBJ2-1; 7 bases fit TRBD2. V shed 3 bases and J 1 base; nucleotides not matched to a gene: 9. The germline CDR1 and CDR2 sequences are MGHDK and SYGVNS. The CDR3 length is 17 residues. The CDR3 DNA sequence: TGTGCCAGCAGTGACCTTCGGGGGGTGCAGTCCTACAATGAGCAGTTCTTC. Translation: CASSDLRGVQSYNEQFF.

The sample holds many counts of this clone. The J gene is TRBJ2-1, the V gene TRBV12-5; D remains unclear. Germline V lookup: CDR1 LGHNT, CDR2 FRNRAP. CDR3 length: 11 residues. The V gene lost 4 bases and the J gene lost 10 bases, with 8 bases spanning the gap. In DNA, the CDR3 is TGTGCTAGTGGTTCACGGTTGGAGCAGTTCTTC. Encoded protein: CASGSRLEQFF. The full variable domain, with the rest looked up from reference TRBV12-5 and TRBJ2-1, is DARVTQTPRHKVTEMGQEVTMRCQPILGHNTVFWYRQTMMQGLELLAYFRNRAPLDDSGMPKDRFSAEMPDATLATLKIQPSEPRDSAVYFCASGSRLEQFFGPGTRLTVL.

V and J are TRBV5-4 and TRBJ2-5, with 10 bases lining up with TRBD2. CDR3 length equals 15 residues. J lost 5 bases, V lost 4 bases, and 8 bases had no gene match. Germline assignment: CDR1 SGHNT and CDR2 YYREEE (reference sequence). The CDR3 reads CASSTSGGALETQYF. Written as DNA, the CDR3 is TGTGCCAGCAGCACCAGCGGGGGGGCCCTGGAGACCCAGTACTTC.

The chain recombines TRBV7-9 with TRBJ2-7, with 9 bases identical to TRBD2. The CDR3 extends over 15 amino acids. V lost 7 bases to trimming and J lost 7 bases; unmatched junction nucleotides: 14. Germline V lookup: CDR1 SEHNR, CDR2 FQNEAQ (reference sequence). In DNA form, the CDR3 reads TGTGCCAGCACCCCCTCGGGGACTAGCCTGGCGGAGCAGTACTTC. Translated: CASTPSGTSLAEQYF.

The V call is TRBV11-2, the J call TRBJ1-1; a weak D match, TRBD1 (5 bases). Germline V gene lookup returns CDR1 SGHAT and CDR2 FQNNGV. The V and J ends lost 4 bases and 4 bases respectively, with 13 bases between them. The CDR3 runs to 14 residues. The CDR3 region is CASSYTQGVTEAFF. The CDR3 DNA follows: TGTGCCAGCAGCTATACCCAGGGCGTCACTGAAGCTTTCTTT.

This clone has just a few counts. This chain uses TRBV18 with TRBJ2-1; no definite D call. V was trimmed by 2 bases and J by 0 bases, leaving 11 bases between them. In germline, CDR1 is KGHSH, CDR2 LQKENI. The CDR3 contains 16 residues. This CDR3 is CASSPARTSSYNEQFF. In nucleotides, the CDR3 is TGTGCCAGCTCACCAGCGCGTACGAGCTCCTACAATGAGCAGTTCTTC.

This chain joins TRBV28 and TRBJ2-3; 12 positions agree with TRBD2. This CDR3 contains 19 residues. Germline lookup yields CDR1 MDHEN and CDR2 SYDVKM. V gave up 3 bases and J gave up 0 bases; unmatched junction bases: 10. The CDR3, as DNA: TGTGCCAGCAGTTTTACTTGGACTAGCGGGGTAACTAGCACAGATACGCAGTATTTT. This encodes CASSFTWTSGVTSTDTQYF.

The CDR3: CASSVRLASEETQYF. CDR3 sequence (DNA): TGTGCCAGCAGCGTTAGACTAGCATCTGAAGAGACCCAGTACTTC. This rearrangement joins TRBV13 to TRBJ2-5, with TRBD2 matching over 7 bases. The CDR3 spans 15 residues. Trimming cost V 5 bases and J 3 bases; bases outside gene matches: 9. Germline loops: CDR1 PRHDT, CDR2 FYEKMQ (reference sequence).

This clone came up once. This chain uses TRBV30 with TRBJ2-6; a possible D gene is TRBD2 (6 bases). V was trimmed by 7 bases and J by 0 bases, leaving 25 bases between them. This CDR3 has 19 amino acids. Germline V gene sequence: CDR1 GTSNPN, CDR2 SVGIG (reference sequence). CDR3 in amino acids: CASPGGRRDLFSGANVLTF. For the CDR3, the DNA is TGTGCCTCCCCCGGGGGACGCAGGGACCTTTTCTCTGGGGCCAACGTCCTGACTTTC.

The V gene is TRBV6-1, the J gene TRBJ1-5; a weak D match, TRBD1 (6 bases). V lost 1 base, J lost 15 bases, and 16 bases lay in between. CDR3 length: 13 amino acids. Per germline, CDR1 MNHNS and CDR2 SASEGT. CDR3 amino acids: CASSEDTQGVGHF. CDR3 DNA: TGTGCCAGCAGTGAAGACACACAGGGCGTGGGGCATTTT.

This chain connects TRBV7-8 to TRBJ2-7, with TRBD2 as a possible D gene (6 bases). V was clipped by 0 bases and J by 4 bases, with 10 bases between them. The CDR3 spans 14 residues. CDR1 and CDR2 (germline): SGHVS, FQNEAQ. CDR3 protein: CASSLALGTYEQYF. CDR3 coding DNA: TGTGCCAGCAGCTTAGCGCTAGGGACTTACGAGCAGTACTTC.

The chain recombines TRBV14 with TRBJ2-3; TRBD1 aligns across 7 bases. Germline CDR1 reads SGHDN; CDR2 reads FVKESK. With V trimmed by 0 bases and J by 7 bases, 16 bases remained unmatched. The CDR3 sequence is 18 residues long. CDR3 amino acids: CASSQDPGEGADVYTQYF. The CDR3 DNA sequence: TGTGCCAGCAGCCAAGATCCTGGAGAGGGGGCGGACGTCTATACGCAGTATTTT.

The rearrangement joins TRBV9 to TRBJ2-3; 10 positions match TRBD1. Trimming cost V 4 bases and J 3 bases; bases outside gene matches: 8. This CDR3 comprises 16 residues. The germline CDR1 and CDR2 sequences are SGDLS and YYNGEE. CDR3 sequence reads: CASSLTPGQGTDTQYF. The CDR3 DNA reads TGTGCCAGCAGCCTGACTCCGGGACAGGGGACAGATACGCAGTATTTT.

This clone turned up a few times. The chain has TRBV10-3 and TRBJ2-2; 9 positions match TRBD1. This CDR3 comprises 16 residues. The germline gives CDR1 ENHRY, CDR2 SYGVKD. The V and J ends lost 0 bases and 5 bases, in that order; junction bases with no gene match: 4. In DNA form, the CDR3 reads TGTGCCATCAGTGAGTCCTTAGGGACAGGGACCGGGGAGCTGTTTTTT. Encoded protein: CAISESLGTGTGELFF.

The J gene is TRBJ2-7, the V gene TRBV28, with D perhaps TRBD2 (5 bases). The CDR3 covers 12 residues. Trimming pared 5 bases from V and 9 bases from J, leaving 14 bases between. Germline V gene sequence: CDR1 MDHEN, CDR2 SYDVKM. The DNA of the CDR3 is TGTGCCAGCAGTCCCAATATCGGAGGGCAGTACTTC. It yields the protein CASSPNIGGQYF.

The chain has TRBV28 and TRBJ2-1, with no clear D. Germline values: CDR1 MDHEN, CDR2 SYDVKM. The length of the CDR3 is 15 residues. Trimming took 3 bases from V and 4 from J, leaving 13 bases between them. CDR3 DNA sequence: TGTGCCAGCAGTTTGGCGGAACTATTATACAATGAGCAGTTCTTC. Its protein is CASSLAELLYNEQFF.

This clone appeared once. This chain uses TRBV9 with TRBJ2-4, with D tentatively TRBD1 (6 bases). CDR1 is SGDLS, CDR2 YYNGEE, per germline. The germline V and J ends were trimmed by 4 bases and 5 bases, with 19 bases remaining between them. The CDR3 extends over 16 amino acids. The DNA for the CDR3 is TGTGCCAGCAGCCTAGAGGGGCAGGGGACCCAAAACATTCAGTACTTC. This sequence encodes CASSLEGQGTQNIQYF.

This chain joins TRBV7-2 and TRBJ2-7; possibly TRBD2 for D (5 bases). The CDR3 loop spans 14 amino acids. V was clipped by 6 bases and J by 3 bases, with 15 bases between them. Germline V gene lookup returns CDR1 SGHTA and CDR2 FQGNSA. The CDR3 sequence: CASRWDYRGYEQYF. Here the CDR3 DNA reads TGTGCCAGCAGGTGGGATTACCGGGGCTACGAGCAGTACTTC.

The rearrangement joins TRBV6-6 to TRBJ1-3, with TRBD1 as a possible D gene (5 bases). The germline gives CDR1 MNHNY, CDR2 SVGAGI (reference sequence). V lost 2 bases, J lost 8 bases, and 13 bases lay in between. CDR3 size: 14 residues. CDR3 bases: TGTGCCAGCAGTTACACTCAGGGTCGGTACACCATATATTTT. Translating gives CASSYTQGRYTIYF.

DNA of the CDR3: TGTGCCAGCAGCTCGGGACTAGCGGGAGGCGAGCAGTACTTC. It specifies CASSSGLAGGEQYF. This chain links TRBV7-3 with TRBJ2-7, with 15 bases fitting TRBD2. The J segment lost 6 bases and the V segment lost 4 bases, leaving 1 base of the junction unmatched. The CDR3 extends over 14 amino acids. CDR1 SGHTA and CDR2 FQGTGA come from the germline V gene.

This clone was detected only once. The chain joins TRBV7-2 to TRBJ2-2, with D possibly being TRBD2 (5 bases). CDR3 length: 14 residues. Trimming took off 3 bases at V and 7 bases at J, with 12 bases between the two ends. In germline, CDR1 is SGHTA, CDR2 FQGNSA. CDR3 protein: CASSLGFEGGELFF. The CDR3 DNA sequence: TGTGCCAGCAGCTTGGGATTTGAGGGCGGGGAGCTGTTTTTT. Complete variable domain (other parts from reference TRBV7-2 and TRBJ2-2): GAGVSQSPSNKVTEKGKDVELRCDPISGHTALYWYRQSLGQGLEFLIYFQGNSAPDKSGLPSDRFSAERTGGSVSTLTIQRTQQEDSAVYLCASSLGFEGGELFFGEGSRLTVL.

The CDR3 region has the DNA TGTGCCAGCACGACCTTCGCCGGACTAGCGGACTACAATGAGCAGTTCTTC. This translates into CASTTFAGLADYNEQFF. This rearrangement joins TRBV27 to TRBJ2-1; 10 nucleotides match TRBD2. Germline-derived CDR1 and CDR2 are MNHEY and SMNVEV (reference sequence). The CDR3 runs to 17 residues. Trimming cost V 7 bases and J 3 bases; bases outside gene matches: 12.

Here the CDR3 reads CASSPTGVSDTQYF. The CDR3 DNA reads as TGTGCCAGCAGCCCTACAGGGGTTTCAGATACGCAGTATTTT. The chain carries TRBV9 and TRBJ2-3, with 7 bases lining up with TRBD1. CDR1 SGDLS and CDR2 YYNGEE come from the germline V gene. This CDR3 region has 14 residues. V was pared by 4 bases and J by 4 bases, with 6 bases of the junction left unmatched.

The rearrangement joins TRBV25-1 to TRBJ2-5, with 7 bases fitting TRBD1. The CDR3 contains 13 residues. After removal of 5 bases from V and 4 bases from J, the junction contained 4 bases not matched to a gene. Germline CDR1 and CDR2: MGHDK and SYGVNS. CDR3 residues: CASSRNRGETQYF. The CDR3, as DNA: TGTGCCAGCAGTCGAAACAGGGGAGAGACCCAGTACTTC. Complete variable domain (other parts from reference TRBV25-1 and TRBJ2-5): EADIYQTPRYLVIGTGKKITLECSQTMGHDKMYWYQQDPGMELHLIHYSYGVNSTEKGDLSSESTVSRIRTEHFPLTLESARPSHTSQYLCASSRNRGETQYFGPGTRLLVL.

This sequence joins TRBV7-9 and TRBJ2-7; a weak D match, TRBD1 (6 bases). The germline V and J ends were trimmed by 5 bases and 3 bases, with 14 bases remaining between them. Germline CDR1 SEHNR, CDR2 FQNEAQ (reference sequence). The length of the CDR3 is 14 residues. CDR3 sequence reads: CASSLGDIYYEQYF. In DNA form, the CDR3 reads TGTGCCAGCAGCCTTGGGGACATCTACTACGAGCAGTACTTC.

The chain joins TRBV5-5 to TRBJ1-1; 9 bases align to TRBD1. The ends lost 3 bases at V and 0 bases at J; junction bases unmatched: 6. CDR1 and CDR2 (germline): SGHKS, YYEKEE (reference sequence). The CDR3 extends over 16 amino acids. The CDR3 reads CASSWGDRVMNTEAFF. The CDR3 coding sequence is TGTGCCAGCAGCTGGGGGGACAGGGTAATGAACACTGAAGCTTTCTTT.

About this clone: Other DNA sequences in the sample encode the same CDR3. CDR3 coding DNA: TGTGCCACTGCTAGCGGGAAGGGGACAGATACGCAGTATTTT. The encoded protein is CATASGKGTDTQYF. The V gene is TRBV6-6, the J gene TRBJ2-3, with 9 nucleotides matching TRBD2. With V trimmed by 10 bases and J by 3 bases, 8 bases remained unmatched. The CDR3 consists of 14 residues. The V gene's germline CDR1 is MNHNY and CDR2 SVGAGI (reference sequence).

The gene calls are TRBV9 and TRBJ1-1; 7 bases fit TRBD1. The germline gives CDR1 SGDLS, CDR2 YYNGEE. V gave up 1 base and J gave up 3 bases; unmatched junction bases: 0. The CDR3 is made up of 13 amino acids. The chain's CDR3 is CASSVQGDTEAFF. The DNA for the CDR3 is TGTGCCAGCAGCGTACAGGGGGACACTGAAGCTTTCTTT.

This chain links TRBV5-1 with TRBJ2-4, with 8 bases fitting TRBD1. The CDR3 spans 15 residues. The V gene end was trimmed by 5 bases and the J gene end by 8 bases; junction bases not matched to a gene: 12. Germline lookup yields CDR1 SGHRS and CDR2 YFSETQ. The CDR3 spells CASRRHRGAQDIQYF. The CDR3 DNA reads TGCGCCAGCAGGCGCCACAGGGGGGCACAAGACATTCAGTACTTC.

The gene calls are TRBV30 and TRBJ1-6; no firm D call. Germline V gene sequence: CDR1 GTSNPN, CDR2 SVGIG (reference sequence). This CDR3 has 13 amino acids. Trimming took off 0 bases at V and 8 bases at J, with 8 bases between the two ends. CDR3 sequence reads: CAWSVARDSPLHF. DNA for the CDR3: TGTGCCTGGAGTGTAGCGCGGGATTCACCCCTCCACTTT. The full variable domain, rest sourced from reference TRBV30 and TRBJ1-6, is SQTIHQWPATLVQPVGSPLSLECTVEGTSNPNLYWYRQAAGRGLQLLFYSVGIGQISSEVPQNLSASRPQDRQFILSSKKLLLSDSGFYLCAWSVARDSPLHFGNGTRLTVT.

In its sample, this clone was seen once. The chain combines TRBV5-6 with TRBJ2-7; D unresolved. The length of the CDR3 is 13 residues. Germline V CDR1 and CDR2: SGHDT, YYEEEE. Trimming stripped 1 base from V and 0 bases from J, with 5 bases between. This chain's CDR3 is CASSLMSSYEQYF. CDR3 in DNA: TGTGCCAGCAGCTTGATGAGCTCCTACGAGCAGTACTTC. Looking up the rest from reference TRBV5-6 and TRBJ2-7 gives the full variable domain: DAGVTQSPTHLIKTRGQQVTLRCSPKSGHDTVSWYQQALGQGPQFIFQYYEEEERQRGNFPDRFSGHQFPNYSSELNVNALLLGDSALYLCASSLMSSYEQYFGPGTRLTVT.